This record covers a single T cell receptor beta chain. As processed by the authors: Amplification with reference gene primers provided the estimates of nucleated cell counts. The table came from immunoSEQ multiplex PCR; TCRdb's copy has only in-frame clones and leaves some out. The DNA was the basis for D and trimming; V, J and clone size are from that table. The sample lists 45,000 to 65,000 clones, around 80% occurring once. These data belong to a study of blood T cell repertoires in COVID-19. Overall study context: PBMCs, B-cell-depleted T cells, or T cells were the source of the cDNA or gDNA that made up the material.

V shed 4 bases and J shed 4 bases, with 11 bases lying between them. This CDR3 region has 14 residues. Germline V gene data show CDR1 as SGHDN and CDR2 as FVKESK. This sequence joins TRBV14 and TRBJ1-3, with D unclear. The receptor was isolated from a middle-aged man with acute or convalescent COVID-19. The specimen sequenced was peripheral blood. The CDR3 DNA is TGTGCCAGCAGCCCCGAACACAGCGGAAACACCATATATTTT. Residues: CASSPEHSGNTIYF.